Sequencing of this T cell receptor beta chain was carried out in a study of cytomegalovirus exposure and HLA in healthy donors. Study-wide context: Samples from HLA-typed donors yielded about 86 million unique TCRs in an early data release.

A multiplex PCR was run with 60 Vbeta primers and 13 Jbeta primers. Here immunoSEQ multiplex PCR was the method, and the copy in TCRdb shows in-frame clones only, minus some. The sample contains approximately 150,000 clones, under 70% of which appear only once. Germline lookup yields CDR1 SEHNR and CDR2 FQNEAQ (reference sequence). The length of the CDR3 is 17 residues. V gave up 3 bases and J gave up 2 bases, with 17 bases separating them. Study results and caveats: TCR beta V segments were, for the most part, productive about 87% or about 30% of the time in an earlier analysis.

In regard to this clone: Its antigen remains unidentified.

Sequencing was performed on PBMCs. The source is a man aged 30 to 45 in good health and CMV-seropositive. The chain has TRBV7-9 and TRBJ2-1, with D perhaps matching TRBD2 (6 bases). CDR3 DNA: TGTGCCAGCAGCTTCCAGATACTGGAGGGCCCCTACAATGAGCAGTTCTTC. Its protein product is CASSFQILEGPYNEQFF.